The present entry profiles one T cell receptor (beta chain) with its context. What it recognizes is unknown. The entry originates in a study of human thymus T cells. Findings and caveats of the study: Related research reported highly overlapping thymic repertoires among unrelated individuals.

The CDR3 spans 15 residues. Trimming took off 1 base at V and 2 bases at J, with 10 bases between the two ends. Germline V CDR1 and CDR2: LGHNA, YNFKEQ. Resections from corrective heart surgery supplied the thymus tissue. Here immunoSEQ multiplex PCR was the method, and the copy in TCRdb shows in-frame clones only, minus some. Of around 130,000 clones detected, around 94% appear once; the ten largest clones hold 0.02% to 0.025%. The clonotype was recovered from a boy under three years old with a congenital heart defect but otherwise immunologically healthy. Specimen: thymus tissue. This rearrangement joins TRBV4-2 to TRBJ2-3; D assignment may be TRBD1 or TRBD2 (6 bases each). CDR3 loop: CASSQAGAITDTQYF. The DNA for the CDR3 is TGTGCCAGCAGCCAAGCGGGGGCGATCACAGATACGCAGTATTTT.